A few counts support the clone carrying this T cell receptor beta chain. What it binds is unknown. This sequence is one base from a far larger clone and is likely a read error. These data come from a study of shared clonotypes between healthy human individuals. Looking at the study overall: Three CD4 naive, three CD4 memory, two CD8 naive and one CD8 memory plate were used per donor. Notes on the study in general: The generation probabilities recorded for non-shared clonotypes fell below those of clonotypes shared by all four donors.

V trimming: 0 bases; J trimming: 6 bases; junction bases outside the gene matches: 0. In germline, CDR1 is SGHDT, CDR2 YYEEEE. CDR3 length equals 13 residues. DNA at about 0.2 ug, roughly 27,000 T cell genomes, went into sorted-subset replicate PCRs. The method was immunoSEQ multiplex PCR; TCRdb's version includes in-frame clones alone and lacks a portion of them. The sample contains around 1.1 million clones, 60% to 80% of which appear only once. Naive CD45RA+ and memory CD45RA-negative subsets were split from CD4+ cells. The V call is TRBV5-6, the J call TRBJ1-2; 9 bases are a match to TRBD1. The sequence came from a man aged 18 to 35 in good health. Some clones in this sample may be carry-over from other donors' samples. Sequenced sample: memory CD4+ T cells from PBMCs. Subset reported: CD45RA-negative fraction. The CDR3 sequence is CASSLGDRDGYTF. CDR3 nucleotides: TGTGCCAGCAGCTTGGGGGACAGGGATGGCTACACCTTC.